Each of the 27 T cell receptor beta chains below was sequenced from the same sample in a study of prognosis after radiotherapy for stage I lung cancer. Multiplex PCR in two rounds served to amplify TCR beta CDR3 from genomic DNA. First-round PCR employed TRBV- and TRBJ-specific primers for each gene. TCRdb reprocessed the multiplex PCR reads with MiXCR, giving one entry per CDR3 protein. There are around 16,000 distinct CDR3 sequences in the sample; about 47% occur only once, and around 38% lies in the top ten. The specimen was PBMCs, collected before or after stereotactic body radiation therapy (not recorded which). The receptor source for this set is a donor of 50 years or more with non-small cell lung cancer.

This clonotype is labeled as large. V and J are TRBV6-2 or TRBV6-3 and TRBJ2-7; 8 bases agree with TRBD2. From germline, CDR1 is MNHEY and CDR2 SVGEGT. Germline trimming cut 5 bases from V and 6 bases from J; bases unmatched to any gene: 12. The CDR3 runs to 15 residues. CDR3 in amino acids: CASSHTGTRGPEQYF. CDR3 sequence (DNA): TGTGCCAGCAGTCATACCGGGACTAGAGGGCCCGAGCAGTACTTC.

Many counts were recorded for this clonotype. This sequence joins TRBV4-1 and TRBJ1-2; D gene uncertain. This CDR3 region has 14 residues. V lost 1 base, J lost 5 bases, and 11 bases lay in between. Germline CDR1 is MGHRA and CDR2 is YSYEKL. The CDR3 region has the DNA TGCGCCAGCAGCCAAGTTTTCGAGCGATATGGCTACACCTTC. Protein sequence: CASSQVFERYGYTF.

In this sample, this clonotype turned up many times. This chain links TRBV7-2 with TRBJ2-1; perhaps D is TRBD1 or TRBD2 (6 bases each). The V end was cut by 2 bases, the J end by 0 bases, with 11 bases between. Germline CDR1 SGHTA, CDR2 FQGNSA. There are 16 residues in the CDR3. DNA of the CDR3: TGTGCCAGCAGCTTAAGGTGGGGGGCCTCCTACAATGAGCAGTTCTTC. Protein: CASSLRWGASYNEQFF. The variable domain in full, with the rest retrieved from reference TRBV7-2 and TRBJ2-1, is GAGVSQSPSNKVTEKGKDVELRCDPISGHTALYWYRQSLGQGLEFLIYFQGNSAPDKSGLPSDRFSAERTGGSVSTLTIQRTQQEDSAVYLCASSLRWGASYNEQFFGPGTRLTVL.

This clonotype was counted at least ten times. The V gene is TRBV7-3, the J gene TRBJ2-3; maybe TRBD2 (5 bases). The CDR3 extends over 15 amino acids. Germline V CDR1 and CDR2: SGHTA, FQGTGA. V was cut by 5 bases and J by 0 bases, with 12 bases left in between. CDR3 region: CASSPGGSSTDTQYF. CDR3 sequence (DNA): TGTGCCAGCAGCCCCGGAGGCTCTAGCACAGATACGCAGTATTTT.

Many counts were recorded for this clonotype. V usage is TRBV6-2 or TRBV6-3 and J usage is TRBJ2-5; D gene ambiguous. The CDR3 runs 12 residues. The germline V gene has CDR1 MNHEY and CDR2 SVGEGT. Trimming left V 6 bases short and J 5 bases short, with 10 bases between. In nucleotides, the CDR3 is TGTGCCAGCAGCCTTCTCGCGGAGACCCAGTACTTC. Amino acid sequence: CASSLLAETQYF.

The rearrangement uses TRBV11-2 and TRBJ1-2; 10 nucleotides align to TRBD1. V lost 5 bases, J lost 5 bases, and 2 bases stayed unmatched. The CDR3 totals 13 residues. Germline V gene lookup returns CDR1 SGHAT and CDR2 FQNNGV. DNA of the CDR3: TGTGCCAGCAGCCGGGACAGGGGTTATGGCTACACCTTC. Protein product: CASSRDRGYGYTF. The full variable domain, its missing parts supplied by reference TRBV11-2 and TRBJ1-2, is EAGVAQSPRYKIIEKRQSVAFWCNPISGHATLYWYQQILGQGPKLLIQFQNNGVVDDSQLPKDRFSAERLKGVDSTLKIQPAKLEDSAVYLCASSRDRGYGYTFGSGTRLTVV.

This clonotype has just a few counts. The rearrangement joins TRBV5-4 to TRBJ2-2; tentative D call: TRBD1 (5 bases). The CDR3 is 16 amino acids. Germline CDR1 and CDR2: SGHNT and YYREEE (reference sequence). Trimming removed 1 base from V and 7 bases from J, with 17 bases in between. CDR3 sequence (DNA): TGTGCCAGCAGCTTGTACCAGGGTGGGTTTTTCGGGGAGCTGTTTTTT. Its translation: CASSLYQGGFFGELFF.

Details on this clonotype: It differs at one base from a far larger clone, so likely a read error. The genes are TRBV19 and TRBJ2-7, with D tentatively TRBD1 (6 bases). CDR1 is LNHDA and CDR2 is SQIVND in the germline V gene (reference sequence). The length of the CDR3 is 15 residues. Between the trimmed V and J ends, which lost 7 bases and 7 bases, there was a span of 23 bases. This CDR3 is CASTARGGSDNEQYF. CDR3 nucleotides: TGTGCCAGTACCGCCCGAGGGGGTTCCGACAATGAGCAGTACTTC. The full variable domain, in which reference TRBV19 and TRBJ2-7 provide the parts outside the CDR3, is DGGITQSPKYLFRKEGQNVTLSCEQNLNHDAMYWYRQDPGQGLRLIYYSQIVNDFQKGDIAEGYSVSREKKESFPLTVTSAQKNPTAFYLCASTARGGSDNEQYFGPGTRLTVT.

This chain uses TRBV19 with TRBJ2-3; no reliable D call. The CDR3 spans 12 residues. V dropped 3 bases and J dropped 10 bases, with 11 bases sitting between them. Germline V gene lookup returns CDR1 LNHDA and CDR2 SQIVND (reference sequence). The DNA for the CDR3 is TGTGCCAGTAGTATTGCGGAGCAGCCGCAGTATTTT. Protein: CASSIAEQPQYF.

This clonotype appeared a single time. This chain connects TRBV6-2 or TRBV6-3 to TRBJ1-1; D is unclear. Germline CDR1 MNHEY, CDR2 SVGEGT. The CDR3 loop spans 15 amino acids. Trimming shortened V by 2 bases and J by 1 base, and 11 bases separated the two germline ends. The CDR3 bases are TGTGCCAGCAGTTACGTATACAACCCGAACACTGAAGCTTTCTTT. This encodes CASSYVYNPNTEAFF.

The rearrangement joins TRBV6-1 to TRBJ2-3; D remains ambiguous. Trimming shortened V by 7 bases and J by 5 bases, and 25 bases separated the two germline ends. Germline V lookup: CDR1 MNHNS, CDR2 SASEGT. The CDR3 sequence is 17 residues long. The CDR3 is CASIPYGDSSDEDTQYF. CDR3 bases: TGTGCCAGCATCCCCTACGGTGACTCCTCGGACGAAGATACGCAGTATTTT.

As for this clonotype: One base separates it from a far larger clone, so it is likely a read error. The V call is TRBV20-1, the J call TRBJ2-1; TRBD1 matches at 12 bases. The CDR3 runs 14 residues. J lost 10 bases, V lost 6 bases, and 10 bases had no gene match. In germline, CDR1 is DFQATT, CDR2 SNEGSKA (reference sequence). CDR3 amino acids: CSAREGTGGYEQFF. In DNA form, the CDR3 reads TGCAGTGCCAGGGAAGGGACAGGGGGCTACGAGCAGTTCTTC.

The V call is TRBV6-5, the J call TRBJ2-5; D is tentatively TRBD1 or TRBD2 (5 bases each). V dropped 4 bases and J dropped 5 bases, with 11 bases sitting between them. CDR1 MNHEY and CDR2 SVGAGI come from the germline V gene. The CDR3 is made up of 13 amino acids. The CDR3 sequence is CASSWGSVETQYF. The CDR3 DNA sequence: TGTGCCAGCAGTTGGGGGTCGGTGGAGACCCAGTACTTC.

By sample share, this clonotype is medium-sized. The chain carries TRBV27 and TRBJ2-7; 7 bases fit TRBD1. Germline assignment: CDR1 MNHEY and CDR2 SMNVEV (reference sequence). The CDR3 covers 14 residues. V dropped 6 bases and J dropped 2; count of bases not matched to a gene: 7. This chain's CDR3 is CASSYRQGTYEQYF. CDR3 sequence (DNA): TGTGCCAGCAGCTACCGACAGGGAACCTACGAGCAGTACTTC.

This sequence joins TRBV24-1 and TRBJ1-2, with D unresolved. Per the germline V gene, CDR1 is KGHDR and CDR2 is SFDVKD. The CDR3 runs to 16 residues. The V and J ends lost 5 bases and 6 bases respectively, with 21 bases between them. CDR3 sequence (DNA): TGTGCCACCAGTGTCGAAGGATCTGTCATATATGATGGCTACACCTTC. Its translation: CATSVEGSVIYDGYTF.

This clonotype was observed at least ten times. J is TRBJ2-7 and V is TRBV12-3 or TRBV12-4, with D unclear. Trimming removed 8 bases from V and 5 bases from J, with 19 bases in between. The CDR3 is made up of 14 amino acids. CDR3 DNA: TGTGCCAGCGGGAACGCGGCGGATATCCACGAGCAGTACTTC. Its protein is CASGNAADIHEQYF.

A word on this clonotype: One end of the junction is discordant with germline, which a read error may explain. The chain combines TRBV11-2 with TRBJ1-2; no firm D call. From germline, CDR1 is SGHAT and CDR2 FQNNGV. CDR3 size: 13 residues. Here the CDR3 DNA reads TGTGCCAGCAGCGCAACCGACATCTATTGCTACACCTTC. Translated, it gives CASSATDIYCYTF.

In its sample, this clonotype ranks as medium-sized. V and J are TRBV20-1 and TRBJ2-7, with D perhaps TRBD1 (5 bases). Germline CDR1 reads DFQATT; CDR2 reads SNEGSKA (reference sequence). The ends were cut back, 0 bases at V and 4 bases at J, with 10 bases in the middle. CDR3 length equals 13 residues. The CDR3 sequence: CSARDGAEYEQYF. The CDR3 coding sequence is TGCAGTGCTAGAGATGGGGCGGAATACGAGCAGTACTTC.

This clonotype was observed at least ten times. V gene TRBV6-1 combines with J gene TRBJ1-5; D unresolved. This CDR3 is 14 amino acids long. The germline V gene has CDR1 MNHNS and CDR2 SASEGT. The V and J ends lost 4 bases and 3 bases respectively, with 10 bases between them. CDR3 in amino acids: CASSVDGFNQPQHF. CDR3 coding DNA: TGTGCCAGCAGTGTGGACGGATTCAATCAGCCCCAGCATTTT.

This clonotype has at least ten counts. The V call is TRBV29-1, the J call TRBJ2-7; 9 nucleotides align to TRBD1. V lost 4 bases, J lost 3 bases, and 13 bases stayed unmatched. The CDR3 loop spans 16 amino acids. CDR1 is SQVTM and CDR2 is ANQGSEA in the germline V gene. In DNA form, the CDR3 reads TGCAGCGTTGGGGGAGGACAGGGGCAGGTCGGCTACGAGCAGTACTTC. It is translated as CSVGGGQGQVGYEQYF.

Regarding this clonotype: The junction and the germline gene differ at one end; a read error may be behind it. The genes are TRBV12-3 or TRBV12-4 and TRBJ2-1; tentatively, D is TRBD1 (5 bases). The CDR3 extends over 13 amino acids. The CDR3 bases are TGTACCAGCAGTTTAGGCCTCAGGGATGAGCAGTTCTTT. The encoded protein is CTSSLGLRDEQFF.

In nucleotides, the CDR3 is TGTGCCAGTAGTAGGAATTTTAGACGAAGGACCAATTCACCCCTCCACTTT. Its protein is CASSRNFRRRTNSPLHF. The rearrangement joins TRBV19 to TRBJ1-6; D remains ambiguous. The germline V and J ends were trimmed by 4 bases and 7 bases, with 20 bases remaining between them. Per germline, CDR1 LNHDA and CDR2 SQIVND (reference sequence). The CDR3 loop spans 17 amino acids.

This clonotype was picked up many times. In DNA form, the CDR3 reads TGTGCCAGCAGCCGCAGGAACACTGAAGCTTTCTTT. It encodes CASSRRNTEAFF. J is TRBJ1-1 and V is TRBV11-2; D gene unclear. The V gene's germline CDR1 is SGHAT and CDR2 FQNNGV. The CDR3 is made up of 12 amino acids. With 5 bases removed from V and 1 base from J, the gap between germline ends came to 5 bases.

Details on this clonotype: Just one base apart from a much larger clone, this may be a read error. V and J are TRBV9 and TRBJ2-3; TRBD2 aligns across 9 bases. This CDR3 spans 17 amino acids. V lost 4 bases, J lost 1 base, and 10 bases stayed unmatched. Germline V gives CDR1 SGDLS, CDR2 YYNGEE. This chain's CDR3 is CASSLRSSGSGTDTQYF. The CDR3 DNA is TGTGCCAGCAGCCTCAGGAGTAGCGGGAGCGGCACAGATACGCAGTATTTT.

V usage is TRBV20-1 and J usage is TRBJ1-1; no reliable D call. The germline V gene encodes CDR1 DFQATT and CDR2 SNEGSKA (reference sequence). The CDR3 length is 14 residues. Trimming pared 3 bases from V and 1 base from J, leaving 12 bases between. The CDR3 here is CSASRAVTNTEAFF. The CDR3 coding sequence is TGCAGTGCTAGTAGGGCGGTAACGAACACTGAAGCTTTCTTT.

By proportion, this clonotype is medium-sized. The chain is built from TRBV7-3 and TRBJ2-7; 10 bases line up with TRBD1. The CDR3 loop spans 14 amino acids. Per the germline V gene, CDR1 is SGHTA and CDR2 is FQGTGA. Germline trimming cut 5 bases from V and 5 bases from J; bases unmatched to any gene: 6. Here the CDR3 DNA reads TGTGCCAGCAGCCAGACAGGGGGCAACGACGAGCAGTACTTC. It translates to CASSQTGGNDEQYF. The complete variable domain, with remaining parts taken from reference TRBV7-3 and TRBJ2-7, reads GAGVSQTPSNKVTEKGKYVELRCDPISGHTALYWYRQSLGQGPEFLIYFQGTGAADDSGLPNDRFFAVRPEGSVSTLKIQRTERGDSAVYLCASSQTGGNDEQYFGPGTRLTVT.

The chain links TRBV6-1 to TRBJ2-1; TRBD2 aligns across 7 bases. CDR3 length: 15 residues. The ends lost 6 bases at V and 8 bases at J; junction bases unmatched: 13. Germline V lookup: CDR1 MNHNS, CDR2 SASEGT. CDR3 sequence: CASRSHRGRGDEQFF. The CDR3 bases are TGTGCCAGCAGATCCCATAGAGGGAGGGGCGATGAGCAGTTCTTC.